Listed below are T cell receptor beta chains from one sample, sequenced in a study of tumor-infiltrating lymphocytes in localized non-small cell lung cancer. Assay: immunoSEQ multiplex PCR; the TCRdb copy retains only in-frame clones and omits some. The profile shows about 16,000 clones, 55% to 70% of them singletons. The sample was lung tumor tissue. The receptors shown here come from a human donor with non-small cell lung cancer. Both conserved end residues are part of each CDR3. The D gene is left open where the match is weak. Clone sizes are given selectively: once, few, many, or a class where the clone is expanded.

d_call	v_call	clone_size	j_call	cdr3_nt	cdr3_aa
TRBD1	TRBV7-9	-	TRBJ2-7	TGTGCCAGCAGCACCCGGACAGGACCTAATTACTTC	CASSTRTGPNYF
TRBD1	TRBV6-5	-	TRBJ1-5	TGTGCCAGCAGTTACACAACAGGGGGGGATCAGCCCCAGCATTTT	CASSYTTGGDQPQHF
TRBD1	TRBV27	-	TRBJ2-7	TGTGCCAGCAGTTCAGAGGGACAGAGCTCCTACGAGCAGTACTTC	CASSSEGQSSYEQYF
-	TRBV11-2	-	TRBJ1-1	TGTGCCAGCCTACTGGGACTGGGGAACACTGAAGCTTTCTTT	CASLLGLGNTEAFF
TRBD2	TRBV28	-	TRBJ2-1	TGTGCCAGCAGTCTTCCGGGACTAGAGGACAGTGAGCAGTTCTTC	CASSLPGLEDSEQFF
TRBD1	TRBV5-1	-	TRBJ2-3	TGCGCCAGCAGCTTGGCAGGGACAGGGGATCCAGATACGCAGTATTTT	CASSLAGTGDPDTQYF
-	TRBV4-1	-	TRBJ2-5	TGCGCCAGCTATGACGGGATAAAGACCCAGTACTTC	CASYDGIKTQYF
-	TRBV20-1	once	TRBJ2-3	TGCAGTGCCGAAAAAACAGATACGCAGTATTTT	CSAEKTDTQYF
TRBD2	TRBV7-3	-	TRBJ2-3	TGTGCCAGCAGCCTTCGGGGGGACACAGATACGCAGTATTTT	CASSLRGDTDTQYF
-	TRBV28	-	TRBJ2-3	TGTGCCAGCAGGCTTCAAGCGGTCACAGATACGCAGTATTTT	CASRLQAVTDTQYF
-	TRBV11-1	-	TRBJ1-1	TGTGCCAGCAGCTTAGGGGACGGCGGCTTGAACACTGAAGCTTTCTTT	CASSLGDGGLNTEAFF
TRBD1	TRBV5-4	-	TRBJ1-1	TGTGCCAGCAGCACAGGGGGTGTCGCTGAAGCTTTCTTT	CASSTGGVAEAFF
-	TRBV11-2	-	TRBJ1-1	TGTGCCAGCACAATCGCGGGGGCGGGGAACACTGAAGCTTTCTTT	CASTIAGAGNTEAFF
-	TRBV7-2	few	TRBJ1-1	TGTGCCAGCAGCTTTTTCCAGGGTGAAGCTTTCTTT	CASSFFQGEAFF
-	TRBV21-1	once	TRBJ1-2	TGTGCCAGCAGCTCTCGGAGGAGACAGGGGGCGCAAGGCTACACCTTC	CASSSRRRQGAQGYTF
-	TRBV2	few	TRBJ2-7	TGTGCCAGCAGTATCCGGGACACAAAGCAAACCCACTTC	CASSIRDTKQTHF
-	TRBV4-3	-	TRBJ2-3	TGCGCCAGCAGCCAAGAAGCAGCGACGACAGATACGCAGTATTTT	CASSQEAATTDTQYF
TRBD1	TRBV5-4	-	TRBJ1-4	TGTGCCAGCAGCCCCGAGGGGGCAGGTGGGGAAAAACTGTTTTTT	CASSPEGAGGEKLFF
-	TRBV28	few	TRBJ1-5	TGTGCCAGCATCCGTCTTAATAGCAATCAGCCCCAGCATTTT	CASIRLNSNQPQHF
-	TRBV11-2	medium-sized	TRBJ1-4	TGTGCCAGCAGCCCACGGAGGGGTGGGGTAGGAAAACTGTTTTTT	CASSPRRGGVGKLFF
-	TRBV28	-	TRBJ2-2	TGTGCCAGCACCTTGGGGCTTTCCACCGGGGAGCTGTTTTTT	CASTLGLSTGELFF
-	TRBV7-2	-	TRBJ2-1	TGTGCCAGCCACGCCCGGAGGGTCAATGAGCAGTTCTTC	CASHARRVNEQFF
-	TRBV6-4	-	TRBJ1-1	TGTGCCAGCAGACGGACCGGGAACACTGAAGCTTTCTTT	CASRRTGNTEAFF
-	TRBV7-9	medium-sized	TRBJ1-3	TGTGCCAGCAGCTTGGACAGAGGCAACTCTGGAAACACCATATATTTT	CASSLDRGNSGNTIYF
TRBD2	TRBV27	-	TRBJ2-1	TGTGCCAGCACTTCTACTAGCGGGAGAATTAATGAGCAGTTCTTC	CASTSTSGRINEQFF
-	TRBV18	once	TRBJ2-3	TGTGCCAGCCTCTACCGGCGGGTTTCGTCGACTAGCACAGATACGCAGTATTTT	CASLYRRVSSTSTDTQYF
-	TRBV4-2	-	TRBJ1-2	TGTGCCAGCAGCCAAGATCGCGAGAAACTCTATGGCTACACCTTC	CASSQDREKLYGYTF
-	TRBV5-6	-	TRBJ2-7	TGTGCCAGCAGCTTGAGAGGGTTGAGGTACGAGCAGTACTTC	CASSLRGLRYEQYF
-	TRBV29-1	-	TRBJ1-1	TGCAGCTCCCACGGTGGGGGAGGCACTGAAGCTTTCTTT	CSSHGGGGTEAFF
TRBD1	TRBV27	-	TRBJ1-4	TGTGCCAGCAGTAGGAGACAGGGGATCAATGAAAAACTGTTTTTT	CASSRRQGINEKLFF
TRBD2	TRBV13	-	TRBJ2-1	TGTGCCAGCAGCCCCCGGACTAGCGGGAGCGATGAGCAGTTCTTC	CASSPRTSGSDEQFF
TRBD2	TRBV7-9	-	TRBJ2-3	TGTGCCAGCAGCCAAGATATGAGCGGGGGAGCTACAGATACGCAGTATTTT	CASSQDMSGGATDTQYF
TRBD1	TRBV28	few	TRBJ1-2	TGTGCCAGCAGTCAGAGGGACAGGTCGGACTATGGCTACACCTTC	CASSQRDRSDYGYTF
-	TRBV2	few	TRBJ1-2	TGTGCCAGCACCCGGGAGAATGCAGCGGGCCACTATGGCTACACCTTC	CASTRENAAGHYGYTF
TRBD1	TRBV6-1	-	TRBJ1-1	TGTGCCAGCAGTGAGGGACAGATACAAGCTTTCTTT	CASSEGQIQAFF
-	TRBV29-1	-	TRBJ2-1	TGCAGCGTCCCCTTATCCCAAGGAGTTTACAATGAGCAGTTCTTC	CSVPLSQGVYNEQFF
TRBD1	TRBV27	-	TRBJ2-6	TGTGCCAGCAGTTTACTCCCTCCGTCGACAGGGGGGTCTGGGGCCAACGTCCTGACTTTC	CASSLLPPSTGGSGANVLTF
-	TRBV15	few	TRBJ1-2	TGTGCCACCAGCAGAGATAGGATTGGGAACTATGGCTACACCTTC	CATSRDRIGNYGYTF
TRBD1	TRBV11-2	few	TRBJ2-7	TGTGCCAGCAGCTCCCCGTGGACAGGGTTGCACGAGCAGTACTTC	CASSSPWTGLHEQYF
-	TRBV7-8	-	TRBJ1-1	TGTGCCAGCAGCCCCAGGGCCATGAACACTGAAGCTTTCTTT	CASSPRAMNTEAFF
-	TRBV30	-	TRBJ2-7	TGTGCCTGGAGTGCGAGCTCCTACGAGCAGTACTTC	CAWSASSYEQYF
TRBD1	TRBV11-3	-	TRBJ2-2	TGTGCCAGCAGCAACAGGGGGGAAGGCGGGGAGCTGTTTTTT	CASSNRGEGGELFF
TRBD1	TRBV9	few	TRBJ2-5	TGTGCCAGCAGCGACGGACAGGGGGCGTTAGAGACCCAGTACTTC	CASSDGQGALETQYF
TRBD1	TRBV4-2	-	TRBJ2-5	TGTGCCAGCAGCCAAGATCAGGGACAGGATTCGGTGGCCCAGTACTTC	CASSQDQGQDSVAQYF
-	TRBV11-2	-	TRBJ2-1	TGTGCCAGCAGCCCGACCCGGGACTTCCCACTCTTC	CASSPTRDFPLF
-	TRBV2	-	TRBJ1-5	TGTGCCAGCAGTGGAGTGATTAGCAATCAGCCCCAGCATTTT	CASSGVISNQPQHF
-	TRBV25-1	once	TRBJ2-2	TGTGCCAGCAGTGAAAGGGGAAAGAACACCGGGGAGCTGTTTTTT	CASSERGKNTGELFF
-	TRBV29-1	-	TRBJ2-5	TGCAGCGTCCGGTTCATGGAGACCCAGTACTTC	CSVRFMETQYF
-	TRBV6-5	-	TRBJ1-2	TGTGCCAGCAGTTACGACGGGACACATGGCTACACCTTC	CASSYDGTHGYTF
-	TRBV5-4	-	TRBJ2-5	TGTGCCAGCAGCTTCAACTCGCAAGAGACCCAGTACTTC	CASSFNSQETQYF
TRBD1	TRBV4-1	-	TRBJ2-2	TGCGCCAGCAGCCAAGGACAGGGGCTGAACACCGGGGAGCTGTTTTTT	CASSQGQGLNTGELFF
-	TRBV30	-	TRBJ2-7	TGTGCCTGGAGGGGGGTGGTCAGGGGCGAGCAGTACTTC	CAWRGVVRGEQYF
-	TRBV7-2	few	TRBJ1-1	TGTGCCAGCAGCTTAGCCAGAGCGTCTGAAGCTTTCTTT	CASSLARASEAFF